This record concerns one T cell receptor (beta chain) sequence. The data originate from a study of blood T cell repertoires in COVID-19. As for the study in general: Acute and convalescent COVID-19 samples came from the United States, Italy and Spain. Nucleic acid was either cDNA or gDNA, and it came from T cells, B-cell-depleted T cells, or PBMCs.

CDR3 length: 14 residues. Deletions cut 3 bases from V and 4 bases from J, with 12 bases between. From germline, CDR1 is MGHRA and CDR2 YSYEKL. Assay used: immunoSEQ multiplex PCR; TCRdb lists only in-frame clones, some missing. The sample contains more than 95,000 clones, approximately 80% of which appear only once. The sequence was collected from a woman in her 50s with acute or convalescent COVID-19. This chain connects TRBV4-1 to TRBJ1-1, with D tentatively TRBD1 (6 bases). The sample comprised peripheral blood. The CDR3 coding sequence is TGCGCCAGCAGCCAGGGCGCAGGGGCCACTGAAGCTTTCTTT. Its protein is CASSQGAGATEAFF.